This T cell receptor (beta chain) stems from a study of PD-1 blockade in classical Hodgkin lymphoma. Findings and limits, study-wide: Whoever responded completely had baseline diversity much like that seen in newly diagnosed patients. Factors driving the repertoire differences, possibly disease activity or prior therapy, remain undefined.

The method was immunoSEQ multiplex PCR; TCRdb's version includes in-frame clones alone and lacks a portion of them. The sample records roughly 46,000 clones, around 74% being singletons. This sample's time point: cycle 4 day 1 (C4D1), after 6 weeks of nivolumab. Relapse was seen in all patients after autologous stem cell transplantation, and brentuximab vedotin exposure was variable. On this clone itself: Its specificity is unknown.

CDR1 and CDR2 (germline): MNHEY, SMNVEV (reference sequence). The length of the CDR3 is 15 residues. Trimming cost V 3 bases and J 5 bases; bases outside gene matches: 4. The sequenced sample was peripheral blood mononuclear cells (PBMCs), obtained before the fourth cycle of nivolumab. This chain uses TRBV27 with TRBJ2-2; 9 bases fit TRBD2. This TCR was recovered from a human donor with classical Hodgkin lymphoma. CDR3: CASSFSREGTGELFF. The CDR3 nucleotides read TGTGCCAGCAGTTTCTCGCGGGAGGGGACCGGGGAGCTGTTTTTT.